The rows below give T cell receptor beta chains drawn from one sample of a study of blood T cell repertoires in COVID-19. Method: immunoSEQ multiplex PCR; TCRdb's copy keeps in-frame clones and lacks some. The sample has about 250,000 clones; around 90% are singletons. The sequenced sample was peripheral blood. The receptors were gathered from a woman aged 25-40 years with acute or convalescent COVID-19. The conserved cysteine and the conserved F or W are not part of the CDR3 here. Fields, in order: V gene, J gene, D gene, clone size, CDR3 protein. The D gene is left open where the match is weak. Only part of the rows carry a size: once, few, many, or a class if the clone is expanded.

>TRBV21-1|TRBJ2-1|NA|NA
ASLPREGHNEQF
>TRBV18|TRBJ2-2|TRBD1|few
ASSPIRGDRTGELF
>TRBV30|TRBJ2-7|NA|NA
AWRIGDPFTYEQY
>TRBV12-3/TRBV12-4|TRBJ2-3|NA|NA
ASPWLTDTQY
>TRBV5-4|TRBJ1-4|TRBD1|NA
ASSRGVSGGPNNEKLF
>TRBV9|TRBJ1-5|NA|NA
ASSASGYPNQPQH
>TRBV7-2|TRBJ1-1|TRBD1|NA
ASSPFAKTGKD
>TRBV2|TRBJ2-7|NA|NA
ASSQGVYEQY
>TRBV4-2|TRBJ1-2|TRBD1|NA
ASSQARGPDYGYT
>TRBV3-1/TRBV3-2|TRBJ2-2|TRBD1|NA
ASSQDRDREWAGELF
>TRBV6-6|TRBJ2-1|TRBD2|NA
ATRGAGGYSEQF
>TRBV30|TRBJ1-6|NA|NA
AWSVVGGTHNSPLH
>TRBV7-9|TRBJ1-5|TRBD1|NA
ASSGTGGLSNQPQH
>TRBV18|TRBJ2-6|TRBD1|NA
ASSLGAGGSGANVLT
>TRBV19|TRBJ2-4|NA|NA
ASSSQGRLAKNIQY
>TRBV5-5|TRBJ2-1|TRBD2|NA
ASSSTSGGYNEQF
>TRBV7-6|TRBJ2-5|TRBD2|NA
ASSLVAGGPGGQETQY
>TRBV11-3|TRBJ2-1|NA|NA
ASSPRSSSNEQF
>TRBV4-2|TRBJ2-1|NA|few
ASSQDIQGYNEQF
>TRBV5-1|TRBJ1-4|TRBD1|NA
ASSPRQGSGEKLF
>TRBV30|TRBJ1-2|TRBD1|NA
AGGDRGLYGYT
>TRBV27|TRBJ1-2|NA|NA
ASSSRANYGYT
>TRBV18|TRBJ1-5|TRBD1|NA
ASSRGPDRGHYSNQPQH
>TRBV12-3/TRBV12-4|TRBJ1-5|NA|NA
ASSFLYQPQH
>TRBV7-9|TRBJ1-1|TRBD1|NA
ASSAWPDRGVRAF
>TRBV18|TRBJ2-5|TRBD2|NA
ASSPRTSGPQETQY
>TRBV5-4|TRBJ2-7|NA|NA
ASSSRADKSSYEQY